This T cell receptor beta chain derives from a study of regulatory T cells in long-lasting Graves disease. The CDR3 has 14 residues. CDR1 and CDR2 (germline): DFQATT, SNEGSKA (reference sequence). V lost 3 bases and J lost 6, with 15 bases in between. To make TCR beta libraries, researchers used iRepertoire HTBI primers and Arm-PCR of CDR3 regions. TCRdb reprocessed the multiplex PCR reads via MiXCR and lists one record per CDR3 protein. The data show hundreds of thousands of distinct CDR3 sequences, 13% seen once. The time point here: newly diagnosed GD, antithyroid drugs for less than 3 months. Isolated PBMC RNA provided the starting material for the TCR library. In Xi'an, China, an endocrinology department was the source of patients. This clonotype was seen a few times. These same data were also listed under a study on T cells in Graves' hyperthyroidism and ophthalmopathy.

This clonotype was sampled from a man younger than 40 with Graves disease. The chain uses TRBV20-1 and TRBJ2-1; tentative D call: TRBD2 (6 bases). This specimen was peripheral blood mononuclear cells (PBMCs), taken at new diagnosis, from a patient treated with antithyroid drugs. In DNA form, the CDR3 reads TGCAGTGCTAGTCTACGGGAGTTTAGCAATGAGCAGTTCTTC. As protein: CSASLREFSNEQFF.